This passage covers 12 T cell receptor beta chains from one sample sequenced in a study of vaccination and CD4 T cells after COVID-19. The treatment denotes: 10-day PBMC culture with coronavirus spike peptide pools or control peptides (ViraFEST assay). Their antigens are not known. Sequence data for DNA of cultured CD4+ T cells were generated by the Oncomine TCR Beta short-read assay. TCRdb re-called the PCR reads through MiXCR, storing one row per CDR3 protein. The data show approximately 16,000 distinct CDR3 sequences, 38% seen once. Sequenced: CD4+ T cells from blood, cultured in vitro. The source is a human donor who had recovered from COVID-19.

CDR3 nucleotides: TGCAGTGCTGCGGTTCAGGTCGGTTACGAGCAGTACTTC. Its protein is CSAAVQVGYEQYF. The genes are TRBV20-1 and TRBJ2-7, with D unclear. CDR1 is DFQATT and CDR2 is SNEGSKA in the germline V gene (reference sequence). This CDR3 has 13 amino acids. V was trimmed by 5 bases and J by 4 bases, leaving 15 bases between them.

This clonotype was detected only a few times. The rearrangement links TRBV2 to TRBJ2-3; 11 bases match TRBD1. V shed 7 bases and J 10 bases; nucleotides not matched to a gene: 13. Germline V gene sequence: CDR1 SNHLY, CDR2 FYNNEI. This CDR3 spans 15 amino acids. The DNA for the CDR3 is TGTGCCAGCAACAAGGCGAGGACAGGGGGCTCCTCGCAGTATTTT. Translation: CASNKARTGGSSQYF. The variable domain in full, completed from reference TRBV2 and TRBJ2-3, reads EPEVTQTPSHQVTQMGQEVILRCVPISNHLYFYWYRQILGQKVEFLVSFYNNEISEKSEIFDDQFSVERPDGSNFTLKIRSTKLEDSAMYFCASNKARTGGSSQYFGPGTRLTVL.

This CDR3 is CASSSGTSPGELFF. As DNA, the CDR3 is TGTGCCAGCAGCTCCGGCACTAGCCCCGGGGAGCTGTTTTTT. The J gene is TRBJ2-2, the V gene TRBV7-2; D is perhaps TRBD2 (6 bases). V was pared by 4 bases and J by 6 bases, with 12 bases between. This CDR3 spans 14 amino acids. CDR1 is SGHTA, CDR2 FQGNSA, per germline.

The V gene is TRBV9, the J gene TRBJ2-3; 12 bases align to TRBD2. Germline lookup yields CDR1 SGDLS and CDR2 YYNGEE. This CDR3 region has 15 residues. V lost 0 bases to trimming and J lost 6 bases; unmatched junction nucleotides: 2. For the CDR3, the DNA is TGTGCCAGCAGCGTAGGACTAGCGGGAGAGGATACGCAGTATTTT. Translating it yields CASSVGLAGEDTQYF. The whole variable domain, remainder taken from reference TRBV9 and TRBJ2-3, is DSGVTQTPKHLITATGQRVTLRCSPRSGDLSVYWYQQSLDQGLQFLIQYYNGEERAKGNILERFSAQQFPDLHSELNLSSLELGDSALYFCASSVGLAGEDTQYFGPGTRLTVL.

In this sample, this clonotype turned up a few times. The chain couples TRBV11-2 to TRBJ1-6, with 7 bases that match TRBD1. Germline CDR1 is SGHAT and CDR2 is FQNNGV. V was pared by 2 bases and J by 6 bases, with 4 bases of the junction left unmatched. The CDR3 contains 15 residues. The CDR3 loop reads CASSLQGGPNSPLHF. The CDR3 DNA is TGTGCCAGCAGCTTACAAGGGGGCCCTAATTCACCCCTCCACTTT.

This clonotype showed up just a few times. The CDR3 DNA sequence: TGTGCCAGTAGTAAAAACAGGGGCAATCAGCCCCAGCATTTT. It translates to CASSKNRGNQPQHF. The chain uses TRBV19 and TRBJ1-5; TRBD1 might be the D (6 bases). Germline V gene lookup returns CDR1 LNHDA and CDR2 SQIVND (reference sequence). V was cut by 4 bases and J by 2 bases, with 9 bases left in between. This CDR3 comprises 14 residues.

The CDR3: CASRRDSDSYEQYF. In nucleotides, the CDR3 is TGTGCCAGCAGACGGGACAGCGACTCCTACGAGCAGTACTTC. The chain uses TRBV6-1 and TRBJ2-7, with 7 bases identical to TRBD1. The CDR3 consists of 14 residues. Trimming at V came to 6 bases and at J to 0 bases, leaving 5 bases not matched to a gene. Germline V CDR1 and CDR2: MNHNS, SASEGT.

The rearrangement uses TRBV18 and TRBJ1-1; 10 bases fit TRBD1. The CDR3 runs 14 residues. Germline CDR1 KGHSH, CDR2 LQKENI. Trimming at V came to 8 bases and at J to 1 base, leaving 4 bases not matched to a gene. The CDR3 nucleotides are TGTGCCAGCACCGGGACAGGGGCGAACACTGAAGCTTTCTTT. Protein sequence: CASTGTGANTEAFF.

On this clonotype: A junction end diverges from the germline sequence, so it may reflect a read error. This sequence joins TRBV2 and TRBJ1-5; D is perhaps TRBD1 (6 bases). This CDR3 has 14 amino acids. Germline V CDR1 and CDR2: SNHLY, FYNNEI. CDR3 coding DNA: TGTGCCGGCAGTGACAGGTTTAGCAATCAGCCCCAGCATTTT. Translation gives CAGSDRFSNQPQHF.

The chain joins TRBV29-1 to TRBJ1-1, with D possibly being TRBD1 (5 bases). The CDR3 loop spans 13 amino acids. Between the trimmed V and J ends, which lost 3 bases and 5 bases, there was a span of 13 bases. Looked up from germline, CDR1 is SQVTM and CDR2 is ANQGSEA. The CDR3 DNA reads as TGCAGCGTTGATGCGCAGGGTAGAACTGAAGCTTTCTTT. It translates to CSVDAQGRTEAFF.

CDR3 in DNA: TGTGCCACCAGTGATTTTGTCACAGATACGCAGTATTTT. Translated, it gives CATSDFVTDTQYF. The chain recombines TRBV24-1 with TRBJ2-3; unclear D gene. This CDR3 has 13 residues. V was shortened by 1 base and J by 2 bases, with 3 bases between the two germline ends. Germline V CDR1 and CDR2: KGHDR, SFDVKD.

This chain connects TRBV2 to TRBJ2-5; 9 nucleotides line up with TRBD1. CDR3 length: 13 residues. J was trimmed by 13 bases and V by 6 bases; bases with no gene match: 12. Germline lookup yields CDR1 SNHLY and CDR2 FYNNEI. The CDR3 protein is CASSGTGTAGAYF. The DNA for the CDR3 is TGTGCCAGCAGCGGGACAGGGACGGCCGGCGCGTACTTC.